The 14 T cell receptor beta chains given below trace back to one sample, sequenced in a study of vaccination and CD4 T cells after COVID-19. The treatment here: approximately nine-day PBMC culture with coronavirus spike peptide pools or control peptides (ViraFEST assay). The Oncomine TCR Beta short-read assay was applied to DNA of cultured CD4+ T cells. TCRdb called the PCR reads again in MiXCR, with one record for every CDR3 protein. The sample gives roughly 13,000 distinct CDR3 sequences, approximately 56% of which show up once; over 9.5% is in the top ten. Their cognate antigens are unknown. Sequencing used CD4+ T cells from blood, cultured in vitro. All receptors derive from a human donor who had recovered from COVID-19.

The V call is TRBV20-1, the J call TRBJ1-6; no clear D. V was clipped by 0 bases and J by 8 bases, with 5 bases between them. This CDR3 contains 12 residues. Germline V lookup: CDR1 DFQATT, CDR2 SNEGSKA (reference sequence). In DNA form, the CDR3 reads TGCAGTGCTAGAGATTCCGATTCACCCCTCCACTTT. It translates to CSARDSDSPLHF.

This clonotype was seen a few times. This chain uses TRBV7-2 with TRBJ1-1; D is ambiguous. The CDR3 is made up of 12 amino acids. Deletions cut 4 bases from V and 7 bases from J, with 10 bases between. CDR1 SGHTA and CDR2 FQGNSA come from the germline V gene. DNA for the CDR3: TGTGCCAGCAGCTCCGACACATTTGAAGCTTTCTTT. Protein product: CASSSDTFEAFF. Complete variable domain (other parts from reference TRBV7-2 and TRBJ1-1): GAGVSQSPSNKVTEKGKDVELRCDPISGHTALYWYRQSLGQGLEFLIYFQGNSAPDKSGLPSDRFSAERTGGSVSTLTIQRTQQEDSAVYLCASSSDTFEAFFGQGTRLTVV.

V usage is TRBV19 and J usage is TRBJ1-5; D not certain. The V end was cut by 5 bases, the J end by 5 bases, with 16 bases between. Germline V CDR1 and CDR2: LNHDA, SQIVND (reference sequence). This CDR3 has 15 amino acids. Here the CDR3 DNA reads TGTGCCAGTAGTGGCCCGTCCACGCTCTATCAGCCCCAGCATTTT. It encodes CASSGPSTLYQPQHF.

This clonotype has just one count. The chain couples TRBV5-8 to TRBJ1-5, with TRBD1 matching 7 bases. Germline assignment: CDR1 SGHTS and CDR2 YDEGEE. The CDR3 has 15 residues. The V gene end was trimmed by 4 bases and the J gene end by 2 bases; junction bases not matched to a gene: 6. CDR3 nucleotides: TGTGCCAGCAGCATTACAGGGGTAGGCAATCAGCCCCAGCATTTT. The encoded protein is CASSITGVGNQPQHF. The entire variable domain, with the rest obtained from reference TRBV5-8 and TRBJ1-5, is as follows: EAGVTQSPTHLIKTRGQQATLRCSPISGHTSVYWYQQALGLGLQFLLWYDEGEERNRGNFPPRFSGRQFPNYSSELNVNALELEDSALYLCASSITGVGNQPQHFGDGTRLSIL.

The genes are TRBV5-1 and TRBJ1-1; TRBD1 might be the D (6 bases). The CDR3 is 17 amino acids. The germline V gene encodes CDR1 SGHRS and CDR2 YFSETQ. The ends were cut back, 0 bases at V and 1 base at J, with 16 bases in the middle. The CDR3 DNA reads TGCGCCAGCAGCTTGGTTTGGGGGCGCGCATGGAACACTGAAGCTTTCTTT. Amino acid sequence: CASSLVWGRAWNTEAFF.

This clonotype was counted a few times. For the CDR3, the DNA is TGTGCCAGTAGCCGGGAAGCCGGGACAGGGCAATCACCCCTCCACTTT. It is translated as CASSREAGTGQSPLHF. The chain is built from TRBV19 and TRBJ1-6; 9 nucleotides match TRBD1. Germline lookup yields CDR1 LNHDA and CDR2 SQIVND (reference sequence). V shed 6 bases, J shed 10 bases, and the junction held 13 bases outside the gene matches. CDR3 length equals 16 residues.

The CDR3 sequence is CASRPGQDIGGSYEQYF. In DNA form, the CDR3 reads TGTGCCAGCCGTCCGGGACAGGATATCGGGGGCTCCTACGAGCAGTACTTC. The gene calls are TRBV6-1 and TRBJ2-7; 8 nucleotides line up with TRBD1. The CDR3 loop spans 17 amino acids. V was clipped by 8 bases and J by 0 bases; unmatched bases: 15. Germline V gene sequence: CDR1 MNHNS, CDR2 SASEGT.

The V gene is TRBV20-1, the J gene TRBJ1-5; possibly TRBD1 for D (5 bases). The CDR3 contains 13 residues. The germline CDR1 and CDR2 sequences are DFQATT and SNEGSKA (reference sequence). The CDR3 nucleotides read TGCAGCGTAAGAGGGGACTTTGATCAGCCCCAGCATTTT. Translated, it gives CSVRGDFDQPQHF.

The rearrangement joins TRBV28 to TRBJ2-5; maybe TRBD1 (5 bases). V lost 6 bases to trimming and J lost 2 bases, with 19 bases between them. CDR1 is MDHEN and CDR2 is SYDVKM in the germline V gene. CDR3 size: 16 residues. The CDR3 loop is CASRGHSGLGQETQYF. The CDR3 DNA follows: TGTGCCAGCAGAGGCCATTCAGGGCTCGGGCAAGAGACCCAGTACTTC.

This clonotype was detected only a few times. The V gene is TRBV6-2 or TRBV6-3, the J gene TRBJ2-7; D unclear. The CDR3 spans 13 residues. With 9 bases removed from V and 3 bases from J, the gap between germline ends came to 15 bases. From germline, CDR1 is MNHEY and CDR2 SVGEGT. CDR3 sequence reads: CASQSQKLYEQYF. The DNA for the CDR3 is TGTGCCAGTCAATCCCAGAAACTCTACGAGCAGTACTTC.

V and J are TRBV28 and TRBJ2-5; D might be TRBD2 (6 bases). V shed 6 bases and J shed 3 bases, with 14 bases lying between them. CDR1 is MDHEN and CDR2 is SYDVKM in the germline V gene. This CDR3 region has 14 residues. In nucleotides, the CDR3 is TGTGCCAGCAGACCCCCGGGAGCGGAAGAGACCCAGTACTTC. This gives the protein CASRPPGAEETQYF.

The gene calls are TRBV9 and TRBJ2-3; 8 bases are a match to TRBD2. CDR3 length equals 19 residues. With 9 bases clipped from V and 4 bases from J, the junction kept 25 bases outside the gene matches. Germline V gives CDR1 SGDLS, CDR2 YYNGEE. The CDR3 loop reads CATGNRRARHGRVSDTQYF. The CDR3 DNA reads TGTGCCACCGGAAACCGGCGGGCCCGGCACGGGAGGGTCTCAGATACGCAGTATTTT.

This chain joins TRBV30 and TRBJ1-6; TRBD1 aligns across 10 bases. This CDR3 has 16 amino acids. CDR1 GTSNPN and CDR2 SVGIG come from the germline V gene (reference sequence). V shed 4 bases and J 9 bases; nucleotides not matched to a gene: 12. The chain's CDR3 is CAWTSFDRGLSSPLHF. The CDR3 bases are TGTGCCTGGACATCTTTCGACAGGGGGCTGAGTTCACCCCTCCACTTT.

This clonotype has just one count. The chain has TRBV7-2 and TRBJ2-5; TRBD1 agrees at 7 bases. Germline V gene sequence: CDR1 SGHTA, CDR2 FQGNSA. CDR3 length: 15 residues. V gave up 4 bases and J gave up 5 bases; unmatched junction bases: 10. As DNA, the CDR3 is TGTGCCAGCAGCTCAACGACAGGGACCGGGGAGACCCAGTACTTC. This codes for CASSSTTGTGETQYF.